Shown below are 14 T cell receptor beta chains from a single sample sequenced in a study of Ad26.COV2.S vaccination and SARS-CoV-2 variants. Treatment meaning: about 20 received Ad26.COV2.S at low or high dose, single or two shots; roughly five received placebo; per-sample allocation not given. Collection of samples fell on day 63 after the first vaccine or placebo injection. Repertoires were generated with immunoSEQ multiplex PCR, while TCRdb's copy carries only in-frame clones and drops some. The sample contains 400,000 to 450,000 clones, roughly 90% of which appear only once. This specimen consisted of peripheral blood, obtained in a trial of Ad26.COV2.S vaccine versus placebo. The origin of the receptors is a person between 18 and 65 years old who received the Ad26.COV2.S COVID-19 vaccine or a placebo.

V usage is TRBV21-1 and J usage is TRBJ1-5; the listed D gene, TRBD1, was not tested against the DNA. TRBV21-1 has pseudogene status. This CDR3 is built from 13 residues. CDR3 sequence reads: CAGYDRGGQPQHF. CDR3 bases: TGTGCCGGATACGACAGGGGCGGTCAGCCCCAGCATTTT.

V usage is TRBV7-9 and J usage is TRBJ2-2; TRBD2 agrees at 7 bases. CDR3 length: 17 amino acids. The junction had 14 bases not matched to a gene; V was cut back by 6 bases and J by 4 bases. The germline CDR1 and CDR2 sequences are SEHNR and FQNEAQ (reference sequence). The CDR3 here is CASRTQRGTTSTGELFF. The DNA for the CDR3 is TGTGCCAGCAGGACCCAGCGGGGAACTACCTCCACCGGGGAGCTGTTTTTT.

This chain links TRBV20-1 with TRBJ1-3; no firm D call. V lost 3 bases, J lost 3 bases, and 3 bases lay in between. CDR3 length: 11 amino acids. CDR1 is DFQATT and CDR2 is SNEGSKA in the germline V gene (reference sequence). The CDR3 bases are TGCAGTGCTAGCAGTGGAAACACCATATATTTT. Translating gives CSASSGNTIYF.

The chain couples TRBV3-1 (or the pseudogene TRBV3-2) to TRBJ2-7, with TRBD1 matching over 7 bases. The V gene's germline CDR1 is LGHDT and CDR2 YNNKEL (reference sequence). The CDR3 has 13 amino acids. Trimming took 4 bases from V and 5 from J; bases not matched to a gene: 5. The CDR3 is CASSLDRAHEQYF. The CDR3 DNA reads TGTGCCAGCAGCCTTGACAGGGCCCACGAGCAGTACTTC.

This clone has more than one count but fewer than ten. The chain uses TRBV24-1 and TRBJ2-5; no reliable D call. V gave up 1 base and J gave up 4 bases, with 6 bases separating them. Per the germline V gene, CDR1 is KGHDR and CDR2 is SFDVKD. CDR3 length equals 13 residues. The CDR3 sequence: CATSDFIGETQYF. CDR3 DNA: TGTGCCACCAGTGATTTCATAGGAGAGACCCAGTACTTC.

J is TRBJ1-1 and V is TRBV5-1; unclear D gene. The CDR3 has 13 residues. Between the trimmed V and J ends, which lost 2 bases and 7 bases, there was a span of 12 bases. Germline V CDR1 and CDR2: SGHRS, YFSETQ. The CDR3 reads CASSFTIDVEAFF. CDR3 sequence (DNA): TGCGCCAGCAGCTTCACAATTGACGTTGAAGCTTTCTTT.

V is TRBV11-2 and J is TRBJ2-3; 12 nucleotides agree with TRBD2. The trim removed 5 bases at V and 2 bases at J, leaving 5 bases unmatched. Germline V gene sequence: CDR1 SGHAT, CDR2 FQNNGV. This CDR3 region has 16 residues. The CDR3 coding sequence is TGTGCCAGCAGCATAACTAGCGGGGGGAACACAGATACGCAGTATTTT. This translates into CASSITSGGNTDTQYF. The full variable domain, its missing parts supplied by reference TRBV11-2 and TRBJ2-3, is EAGVAQSPRYKIIEKRQSVAFWCNPISGHATLYWYQQILGQGPKLLIQFQNNGVVDDSQLPKDRFSAERLKGVDSTLKIQPAKLEDSAVYLCASSITSGGNTDTQYFGPGTRLTVL.

The V call is TRBV7-2, the J call TRBJ1-3; D remains ambiguous. This CDR3 spans 14 amino acids. Germline CDR1 SGHTA, CDR2 FQGNSA. The ends were cut back, 1 base at V and 2 bases at J, with 6 bases in the middle. The CDR3 sequence is CASSLGLTGNTIYF. The CDR3 coding sequence is TGTGCCAGCAGCTTAGGGTTAACTGGAAACACCATATATTTT.

The chain has TRBV18 and TRBJ2-3; TRBD2 agrees at 14 bases. CDR1 is KGHSH and CDR2 is LQKENI in the germline V gene. CDR3 length: 20 amino acids. V gave up 1 base and J gave up 2 bases; unmatched junction bases: 11. CDR3 sequence: CASSPLPPTSGGANTDTQYF. The CDR3 nucleotides are TGTGCCAGCTCACCACTCCCACCGACTAGCGGGGGGGCAAACACAGATACGCAGTATTTT.

The chain carries TRBV6-1 and TRBJ1-1, with D maybe TRBD1 (6 bases). Trimming removed 0 bases from V and 0 bases from J, with 11 bases in between. Germline values: CDR1 MNHNS, CDR2 SASEGT. The CDR3 totals 16 residues. The CDR3 loop is CASSEALGHLNTEAFF. The CDR3 DNA reads TGTGCCAGCAGTGAAGCCCTGGGACATTTGAACACTGAAGCTTTCTTT.

The chain is built from TRBV6-5 and TRBJ2-5, with D possibly matching TRBD2 (6 bases). The V end was cut by 1 base, the J end by 3 bases, with 9 bases between. The CDR3 has 14 amino acids. Germline CDR1 MNHEY, CDR2 SVGAGI. DNA of the CDR3: TGTGCCAGCAGTTACTTCACGGGGGAAGAGACCCAGTACTTC. The encoded protein is CASSYFTGEETQYF.

This rearrangement joins TRBV5-1 to TRBJ2-1; 8 nucleotides line up with TRBD2. J gave up 4 bases and V 4 bases, and 7 bases lay outside the gene matches. The CDR3 covers 15 residues. Germline V CDR1 and CDR2: SGHRS, YFSETQ. This CDR3 reads CASSGNGTRYNEQFF. CDR3 coding DNA: TGCGCCAGCAGCGGGAACGGGACTAGATACAATGAGCAGTTCTTC. Supplemented by reference TRBV5-1 and TRBJ2-1, the full variable domain reads KAGVTQTPRYLIKTRGQQVTLSCSPISGHRSVSWYQQTPGQGLQFLFEYFSETQRNKGNFPGRFSGRQFSNSRSEMNVSTLELGDSALYLCASSGNGTRYNEQFFGPGTRLTVL.

The rearrangement uses TRBV3-1 (or the pseudogene TRBV3-2) and TRBJ1-1; TRBD1 might be the D (5 bases). This CDR3 is 16 amino acids long. Germline assignment: CDR1 LGHDT and CDR2 YNNKEL (reference sequence). V lost 4 bases to trimming and J lost 0 bases, with 15 bases between them. CDR3 in DNA: TGTGCCAGCAGCCCAAGGGACGGACCAATGAACACTGAAGCTTTCTTT. Its translation: CASSPRDGPMNTEAFF.

The rearrangement uses TRBV11-2 and TRBJ2-2, with 14 nucleotides matching TRBD2. Trimming at V came to 6 bases and at J to 5 bases, leaving 5 bases not matched to a gene. CDR3 size: 16 residues. Germline lookup yields CDR1 SGHAT and CDR2 FQNNGV. CDR3 DNA: TGTGCCAGCAGGGGACTAGCGGGGGCCCGGACCGGGGAGCTGTTTTTT. Protein: CASRGLAGARTGELFF.